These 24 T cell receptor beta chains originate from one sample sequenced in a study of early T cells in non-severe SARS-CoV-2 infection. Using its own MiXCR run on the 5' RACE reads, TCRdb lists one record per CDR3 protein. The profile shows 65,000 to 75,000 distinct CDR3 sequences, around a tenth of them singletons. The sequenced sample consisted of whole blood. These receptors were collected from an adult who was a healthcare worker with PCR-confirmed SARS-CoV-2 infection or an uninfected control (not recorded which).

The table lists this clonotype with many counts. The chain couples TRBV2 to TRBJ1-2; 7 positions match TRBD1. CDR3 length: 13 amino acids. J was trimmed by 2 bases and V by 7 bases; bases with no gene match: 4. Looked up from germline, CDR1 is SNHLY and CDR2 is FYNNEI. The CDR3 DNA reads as TGTGCCAGCACCTGGGACAGAAACTATGGCTACACCTTC. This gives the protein CASTWDRNYGYTF.

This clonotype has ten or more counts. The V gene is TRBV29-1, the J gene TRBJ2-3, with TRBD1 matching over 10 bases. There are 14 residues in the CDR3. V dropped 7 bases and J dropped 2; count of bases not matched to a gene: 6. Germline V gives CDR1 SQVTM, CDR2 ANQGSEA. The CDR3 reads CSASGQGYTDTQYF. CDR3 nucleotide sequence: TGCAGCGCCTCGGGACAGGGGTACACAGATACGCAGTATTTT.

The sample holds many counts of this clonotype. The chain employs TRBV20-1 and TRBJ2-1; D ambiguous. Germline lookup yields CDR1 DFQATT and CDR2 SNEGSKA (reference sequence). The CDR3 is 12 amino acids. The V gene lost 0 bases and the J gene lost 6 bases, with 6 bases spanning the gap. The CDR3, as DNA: TGCAGTGCTAGAGATGGGCCCAATGAGCAGTTCTTC. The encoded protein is CSARDGPNEQFF.

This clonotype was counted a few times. The CDR3 DNA is TGTGCCAGCAGTTTTAAGATTGTGGGGGACGAGCAGTACTTC. This encodes CASSFKIVGDEQYF. The chain recombines TRBV28 with TRBJ2-7; perhaps D is TRBD1 or TRBD2 (5 bases each). V was trimmed by 3 bases and J by 5 bases, leaving 14 bases between them. Germline loops: CDR1 MDHEN, CDR2 SYDVKM. CDR3 length: 14 residues.

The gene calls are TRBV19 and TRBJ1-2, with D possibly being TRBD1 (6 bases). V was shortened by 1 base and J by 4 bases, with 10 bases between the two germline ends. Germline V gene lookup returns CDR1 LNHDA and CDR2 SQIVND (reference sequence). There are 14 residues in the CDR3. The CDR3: CASSIAKGGYGYTF. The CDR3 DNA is TGTGCCAGTAGTATAGCGAAGGGGGGCTATGGCTACACCTTC. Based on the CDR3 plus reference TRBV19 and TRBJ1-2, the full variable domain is DGGITQSPKYLFRKEGQNVTLSCEQNLNHDAMYWYRQDPGQGLRLIYYSQIVNDFQKGDIAEGYSVSREKKESFPLTVTSAQKNPTAFYLCASSIAKGGYGYTFGSGTRLTVV.

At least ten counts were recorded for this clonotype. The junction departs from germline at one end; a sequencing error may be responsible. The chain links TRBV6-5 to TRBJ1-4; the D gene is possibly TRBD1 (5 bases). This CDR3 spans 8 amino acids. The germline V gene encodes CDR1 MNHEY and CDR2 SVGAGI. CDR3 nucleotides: TGTGCCAGCAGCGGGGACCTTTTT. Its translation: CASSGDLF.

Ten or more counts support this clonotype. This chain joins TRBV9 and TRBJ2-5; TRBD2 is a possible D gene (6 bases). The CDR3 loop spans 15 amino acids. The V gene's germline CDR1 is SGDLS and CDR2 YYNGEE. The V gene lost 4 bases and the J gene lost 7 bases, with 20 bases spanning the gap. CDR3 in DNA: TGTGCCAGCAGCACGAGGGACTCCCCCTCCGGGACCCAGTACTTC. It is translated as CASSTRDSPSGTQYF.

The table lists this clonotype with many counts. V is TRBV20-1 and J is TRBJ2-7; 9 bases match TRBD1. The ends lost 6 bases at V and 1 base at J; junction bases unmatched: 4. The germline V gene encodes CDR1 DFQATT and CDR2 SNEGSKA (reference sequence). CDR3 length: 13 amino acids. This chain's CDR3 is CSASGTGSYEQYF. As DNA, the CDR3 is TGCAGTGCCTCCGGGACAGGGTCCTACGAGCAGTACTTC.

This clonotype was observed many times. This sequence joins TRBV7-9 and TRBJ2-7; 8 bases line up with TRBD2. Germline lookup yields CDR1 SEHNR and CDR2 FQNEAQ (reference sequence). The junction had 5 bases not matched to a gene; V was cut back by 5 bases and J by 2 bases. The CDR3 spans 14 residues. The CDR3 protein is CASSRGGRTYEQYF. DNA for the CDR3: TGTGCCAGCAGCCGGGGGGGGCGGACCTACGAGCAGTACTTC.

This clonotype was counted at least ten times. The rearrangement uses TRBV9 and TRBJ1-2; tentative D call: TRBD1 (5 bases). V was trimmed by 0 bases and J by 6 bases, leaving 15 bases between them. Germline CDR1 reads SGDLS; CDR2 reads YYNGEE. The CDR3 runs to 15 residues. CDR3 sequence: CASSVVSGDWNGYTF. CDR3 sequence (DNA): TGTGCCAGCAGCGTAGTGAGTGGGGACTGGAATGGCTACACCTTC.

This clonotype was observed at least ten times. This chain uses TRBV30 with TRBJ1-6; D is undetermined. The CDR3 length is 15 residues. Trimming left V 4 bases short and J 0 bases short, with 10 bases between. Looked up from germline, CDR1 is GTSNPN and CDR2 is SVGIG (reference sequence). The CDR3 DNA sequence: TGTGCCTGGAAAGGCGTGAGCTCCTATAATTCACCCCTCCACTTT. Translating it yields CAWKGVSSYNSPLHF. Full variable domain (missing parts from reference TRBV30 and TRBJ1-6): SQTIHQWPATLVQPVGSPLSLECTVEGTSNPNLYWYRQAAGRGLQLLFYSVGIGQISSEVPQNLSASRPQDRQFILSSKKLLLSDSGFYLCAWKGVSSYNSPLHFGNGTRLTVT.

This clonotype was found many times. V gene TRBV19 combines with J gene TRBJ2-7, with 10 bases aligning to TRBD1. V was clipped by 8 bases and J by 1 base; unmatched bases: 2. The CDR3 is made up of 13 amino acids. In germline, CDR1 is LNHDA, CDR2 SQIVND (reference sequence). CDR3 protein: CASGTGESYEQYF. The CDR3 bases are TGTGCCAGTGGGACAGGGGAGTCCTACGAGCAGTACTTC. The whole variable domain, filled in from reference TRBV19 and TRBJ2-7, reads DGGITQSPKYLFRKEGQNVTLSCEQNLNHDAMYWYRQDPGQGLRLIYYSQIVNDFQKGDIAEGYSVSREKKESFPLTVTSAQKNPTAFYLCASGTGESYEQYFGPGTRLTVT.

The CDR3, as DNA: TGCGCCAGCAGCCCCCGAGGGGCAGAGTCTCTAGCGGAAAGCACCGGGGAGCTGTTTTTT. Translating it yields CASSPRGAESLAESTGELFF. This sequence joins TRBV5-1 and TRBJ2-2; TRBD2 agrees at 7 bases. Germline assignment: CDR1 SGHRS and CDR2 YFSETQ. V dropped 4 bases and J dropped 4; count of bases not matched to a gene: 22. The CDR3 runs to 20 residues.

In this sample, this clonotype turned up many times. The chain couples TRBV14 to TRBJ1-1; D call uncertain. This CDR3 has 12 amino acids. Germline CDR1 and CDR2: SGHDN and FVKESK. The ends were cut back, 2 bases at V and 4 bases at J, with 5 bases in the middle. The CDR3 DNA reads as TGTGCCAGCAGCCAATCGATCACTGAAGCTTTCTTT. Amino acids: CASSQSITEAFF.

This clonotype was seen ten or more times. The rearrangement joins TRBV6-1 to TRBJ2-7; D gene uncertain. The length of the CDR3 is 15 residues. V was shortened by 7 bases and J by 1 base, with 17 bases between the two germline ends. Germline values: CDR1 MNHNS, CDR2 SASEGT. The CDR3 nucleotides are TGTGCCAGCAAGGCCGCCCAGCCCGGATCCTACGAGCAGTACTTC. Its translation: CASKAAQPGSYEQYF.

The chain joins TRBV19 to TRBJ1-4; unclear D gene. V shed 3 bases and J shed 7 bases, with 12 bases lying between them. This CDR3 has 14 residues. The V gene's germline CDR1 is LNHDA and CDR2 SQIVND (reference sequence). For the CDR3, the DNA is TGTGCCAGTAGTATTACAGCTAATCCTGAAAAACTGTTTTTT. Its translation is CASSITANPEKLFF.

The CDR3 sequence is CASNRKGHKNTEAFF. Here the CDR3 DNA reads TGCGCCAGCAATAGGAAGGGACACAAGAACACTGAAGCTTTCTTT. The chain couples TRBV10-1 to TRBJ1-1; possibly TRBD1 for D (6 bases). The CDR3 contains 15 residues. Germline lookup yields CDR1 WNHNN and CDR2 SYGVQD (reference sequence). V dropped 7 bases and J dropped 1 base, with 16 bases sitting between them.

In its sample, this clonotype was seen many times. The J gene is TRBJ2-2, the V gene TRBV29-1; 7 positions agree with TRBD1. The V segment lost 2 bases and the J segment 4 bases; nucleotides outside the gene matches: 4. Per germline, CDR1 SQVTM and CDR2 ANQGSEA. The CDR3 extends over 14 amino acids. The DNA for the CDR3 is TGCAGCGTTGAACGGGACAGCTTCACCGGGGAGCTGTTTTTT. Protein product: CSVERDSFTGELFF.

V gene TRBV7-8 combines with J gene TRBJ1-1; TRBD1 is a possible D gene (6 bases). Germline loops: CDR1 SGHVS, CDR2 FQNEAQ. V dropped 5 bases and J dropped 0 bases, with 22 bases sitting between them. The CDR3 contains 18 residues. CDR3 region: CASSRNPAPGHLNTEAFF. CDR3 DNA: TGTGCCAGCAGCCGAAACCCAGCGCCGGGACACCTGAACACTGAAGCTTTCTTT.

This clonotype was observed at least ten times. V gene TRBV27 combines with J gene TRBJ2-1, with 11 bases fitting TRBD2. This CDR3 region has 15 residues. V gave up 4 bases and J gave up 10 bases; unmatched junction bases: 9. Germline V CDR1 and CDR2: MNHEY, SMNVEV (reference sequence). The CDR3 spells CASSSGLAAPWEQFF. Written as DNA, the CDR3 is TGTGCCAGCAGTTCGGGACTAGCGGCCCCTTGGGAGCAGTTCTTC.

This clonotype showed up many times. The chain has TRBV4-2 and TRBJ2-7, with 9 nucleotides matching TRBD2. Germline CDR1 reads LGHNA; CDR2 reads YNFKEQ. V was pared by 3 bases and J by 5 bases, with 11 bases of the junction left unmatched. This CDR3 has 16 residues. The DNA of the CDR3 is TGTGCCAGCAGCCAGGGCGGGGGGGCTCTTTTGGACGAGCAGTACTTC. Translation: CASSQGGGALLDEQYF.

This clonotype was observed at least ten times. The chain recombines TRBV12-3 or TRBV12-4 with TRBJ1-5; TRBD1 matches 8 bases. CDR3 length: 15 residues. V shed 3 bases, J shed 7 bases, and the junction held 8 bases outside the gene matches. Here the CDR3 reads CASSLTGELGQPQHF. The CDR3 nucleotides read TGTGCCAGCAGTTTGACAGGGGAGTTAGGGCAGCCCCAGCATTTT.

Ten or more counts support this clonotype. The CDR3 nucleotides read TGTGCCAGCAGTCCCTCTCCCGGGGGTAGGAATGGCTACACCTTC. It specifies CASSPSPGGRNGYTF. The chain couples TRBV27 to TRBJ1-2, with a weak D call TRBD1 (5 bases). This CDR3 is built from 15 residues. Germline values: CDR1 MNHEY, CDR2 SMNVEV (reference sequence). The V end was cut by 5 bases, the J end by 6 bases, with 19 bases between.

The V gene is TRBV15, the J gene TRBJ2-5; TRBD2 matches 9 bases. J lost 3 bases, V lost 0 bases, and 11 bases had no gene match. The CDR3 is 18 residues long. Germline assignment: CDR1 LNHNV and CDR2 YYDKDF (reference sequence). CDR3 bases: TGTGCCACCAGCAGAGATCGGGGCGGGAGGGCCCCGGAAGAGACCCAGTACTTC. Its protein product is CATSRDRGGRAPEETQYF.